This T cell receptor (beta chain) was recorded in a study of molecular identifiers for immune sequencing clone quantification. Study overall: In replicates, RNA from 20,000 or 100,000 naive CD8 cells was split five ways, four sequenced. General study findings and limits: Clones exceeding 20 RNA copies carried over 99% of effector molecules but under 1% of naive-cell molecules. With a barcode shared among identical TCR molecules, highly expanded clone sizes could be underestimated.

TCRdb ran MiXCR on the PCR reads and lists one entry per CDR3 protein. The sample lists some 590,000 distinct CDR3 sequences, about 25% occurring once. This CDR3 spans 13 amino acids. The germline gives CDR1 MNHEY, CDR2 SVGAGI. Germline trimming cut 4 bases from V and 6 bases from J; bases unmatched to any gene: 4. Details on this clonotype: The antigen is unknown.

The rearrangement uses TRBV6-5 and TRBJ2-5, with 8 bases lining up with TRBD1. What was sequenced was naive CD8+ T cells from blood, with Jurkat cell RNA spiked in. Subset meaning: FACS-sorted CD8+CD4-CCR7+CD45RA+ naive T cells. The receptor's source is a human donor in good health. Some libraries in this study had Jurkat cell RNA spiked in. CDR3 sequence (DNA): TGTGCCAGCAGTTCCAGGACAGGGAAGACCCAGTACTTC. It translates to CASSSRTGKTQYF.